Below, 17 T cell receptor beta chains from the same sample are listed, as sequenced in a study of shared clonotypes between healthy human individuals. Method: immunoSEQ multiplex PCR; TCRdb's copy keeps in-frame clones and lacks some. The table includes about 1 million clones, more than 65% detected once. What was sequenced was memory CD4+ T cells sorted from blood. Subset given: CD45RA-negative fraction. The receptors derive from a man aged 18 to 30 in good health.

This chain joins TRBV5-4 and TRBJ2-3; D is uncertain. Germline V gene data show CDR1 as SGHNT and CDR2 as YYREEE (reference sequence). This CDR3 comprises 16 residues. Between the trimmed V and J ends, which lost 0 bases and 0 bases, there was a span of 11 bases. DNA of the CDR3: TGTGCCAGCAGCTTGGTTTCCAGACCCAGCACAGATACGCAGTATTTT. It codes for CASSLVSRPSTDTQYF.

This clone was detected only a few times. CDR3 sequence reads: CAISESRVNQPQHF. CDR3 in DNA: TGTGCCATCAGTGAGTCCAGGGTTAATCAGCCCCAGCATTTT. The V call is TRBV10-3, the J call TRBJ1-5; TRBD1 is a possible D gene (5 bases). This CDR3 has 14 residues. The V gene's germline CDR1 is ENHRY and CDR2 SYGVKD. V lost 0 bases and J 4 bases, leaving 7 bases between the germline ends.

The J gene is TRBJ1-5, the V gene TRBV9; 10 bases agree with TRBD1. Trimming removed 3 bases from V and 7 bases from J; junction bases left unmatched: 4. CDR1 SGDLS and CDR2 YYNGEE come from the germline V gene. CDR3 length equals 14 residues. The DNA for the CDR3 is TGTGCCAGCAGCGCAACGGACAGGGGGCAGCCCCAGCATTTT. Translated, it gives CASSATDRGQPQHF. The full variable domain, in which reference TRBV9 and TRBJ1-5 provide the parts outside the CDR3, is DSGVTQTPKHLITATGQRVTLRCSPRSGDLSVYWYQQSLDQGLQFLIQYYNGEERAKGNILERFSAQQFPDLHSELNLSSLELGDSALYFCASSATDRGQPQHFGDGTRLSIL.

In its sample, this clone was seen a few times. The CDR3 region is CASSVAGRSAGGPTDTQYF. The CDR3, as DNA: TGTGCCAGCAGCGTAGCGGGCCGGTCGGCGGGGGGGCCCACAGATACGCAGTATTTT. The genes are TRBV9 and TRBJ2-3; 9 nucleotides align to TRBD2. The CDR3 sequence is 19 residues long. Germline CDR1 and CDR2: SGDLS and YYNGEE. With 0 bases clipped from V and 2 bases from J, the junction kept 13 bases outside the gene matches. The full variable domain, in which reference TRBV9 and TRBJ2-3 provide the parts outside the CDR3, is DSGVTQTPKHLITATGQRVTLRCSPRSGDLSVYWYQQSLDQGLQFLIQYYNGEERAKGNILERFSAQQFPDLHSELNLSSLELGDSALYFCASSVAGRSAGGPTDTQYFGPGTRLTVL.

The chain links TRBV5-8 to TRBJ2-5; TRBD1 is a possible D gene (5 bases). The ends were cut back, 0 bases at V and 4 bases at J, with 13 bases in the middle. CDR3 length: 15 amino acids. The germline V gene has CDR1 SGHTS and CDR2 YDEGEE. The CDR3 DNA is TGTGCCAGCAGCTTGGATCCAGGGTCAATAGAGACCCAGTACTTC. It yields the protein CASSLDPGSIETQYF.

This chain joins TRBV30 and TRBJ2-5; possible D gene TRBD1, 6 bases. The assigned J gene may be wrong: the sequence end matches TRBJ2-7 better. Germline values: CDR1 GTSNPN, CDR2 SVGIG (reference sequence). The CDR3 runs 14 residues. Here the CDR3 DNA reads TGTGCCTGGAGGGGGGCAGGCCGGCCCTACGAGCAGTACTTC. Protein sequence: CAWRGAGRPYEQYF.

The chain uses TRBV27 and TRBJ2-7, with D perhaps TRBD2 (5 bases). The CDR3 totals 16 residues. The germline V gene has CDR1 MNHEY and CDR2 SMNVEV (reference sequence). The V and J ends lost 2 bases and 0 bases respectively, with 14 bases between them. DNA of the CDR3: TGTGCCAGCAGTTTAAAGGGTCTAGCTTACTCCTACGAGCAGTACTTC. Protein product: CASSLKGLAYSYEQYF.

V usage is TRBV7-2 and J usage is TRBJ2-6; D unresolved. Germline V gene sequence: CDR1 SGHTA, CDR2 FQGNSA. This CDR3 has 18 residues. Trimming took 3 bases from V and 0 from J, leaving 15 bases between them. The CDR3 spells CASSLRGQAVSGANVLTF. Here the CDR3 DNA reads TGTGCCAGCAGCTTGCGTGGGCAGGCAGTCTCTGGGGCCAACGTCCTGACTTTC.

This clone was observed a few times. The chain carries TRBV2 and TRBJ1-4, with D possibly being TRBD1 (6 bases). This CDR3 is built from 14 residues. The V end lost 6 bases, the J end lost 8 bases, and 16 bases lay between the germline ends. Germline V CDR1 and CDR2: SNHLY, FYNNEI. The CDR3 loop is CASRRDTLVEKLFF. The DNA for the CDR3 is TGTGCCAGCAGGAGGGACACGCTCGTGGAAAAACTGTTTTTT.

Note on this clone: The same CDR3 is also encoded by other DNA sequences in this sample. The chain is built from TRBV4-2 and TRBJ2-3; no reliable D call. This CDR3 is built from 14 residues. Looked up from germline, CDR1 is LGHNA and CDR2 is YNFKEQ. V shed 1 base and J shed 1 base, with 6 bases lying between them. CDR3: CASSQGAGTDTQYF. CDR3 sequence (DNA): TGTGCCAGCAGCCAAGGCGCGGGCACAGATACGCAGTATTTT.

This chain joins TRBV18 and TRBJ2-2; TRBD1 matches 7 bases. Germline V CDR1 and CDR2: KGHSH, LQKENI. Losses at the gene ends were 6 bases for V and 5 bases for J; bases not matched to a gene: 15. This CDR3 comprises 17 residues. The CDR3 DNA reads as TGTGCCAGCTCCCGGGCCGACAGGGCTGATCTTACCGGGGAGCTGTTTTTT. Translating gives CASSRADRADLTGELFF.

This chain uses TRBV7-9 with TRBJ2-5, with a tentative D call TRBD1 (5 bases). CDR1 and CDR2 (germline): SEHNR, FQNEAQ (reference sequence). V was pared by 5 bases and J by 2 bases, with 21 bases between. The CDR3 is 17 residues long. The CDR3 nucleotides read TGTGCCAGCAGCCTAGGTAGGGCAGGGCTGAATCAAGAGACCCAGTACTTC. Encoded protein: CASSLGRAGLNQETQYF.

This CDR3 is CASRGTGRVGNQPQHF. CDR3 nucleotide sequence: TGTGCCAGCAGGGGGACAGGGCGGGTTGGCAATCAGCCCCAGCATTTT. V and J are TRBV6-4 and TRBJ1-5, with TRBD1 identical over 9 bases. Germline V gene data show CDR1 as MRHNA and CDR2 as SNTAGT. Losses at the gene ends were 6 bases for V and 2 bases for J; bases not matched to a gene: 8. The CDR3 sequence is 16 residues long.

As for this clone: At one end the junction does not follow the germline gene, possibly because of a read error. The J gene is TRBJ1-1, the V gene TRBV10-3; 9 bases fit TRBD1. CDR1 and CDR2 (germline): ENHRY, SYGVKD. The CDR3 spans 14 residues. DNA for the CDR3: TGTGCCAGCAGTCGACAGGGGGAAAAGGCTGAAGCTTTCTTT. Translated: CASSRQGEKAEAFF.

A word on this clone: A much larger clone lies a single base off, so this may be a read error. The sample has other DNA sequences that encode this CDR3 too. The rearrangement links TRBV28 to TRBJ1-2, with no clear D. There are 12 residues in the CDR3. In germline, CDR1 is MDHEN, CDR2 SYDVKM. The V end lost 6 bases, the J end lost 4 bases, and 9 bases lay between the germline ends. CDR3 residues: CASSPPGYGYTF. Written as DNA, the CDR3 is TGTGCCAGCAGCCCCCCAGGCTATGGCTACACCTTC.

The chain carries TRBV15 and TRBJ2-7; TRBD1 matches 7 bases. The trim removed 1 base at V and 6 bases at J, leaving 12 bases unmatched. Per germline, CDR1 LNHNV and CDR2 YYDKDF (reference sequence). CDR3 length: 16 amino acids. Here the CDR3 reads CATSRASGTEAIEQYF. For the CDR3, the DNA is TGTGCCACCAGCAGAGCCTCCGGGACAGAAGCTATCGAGCAGTACTTC.

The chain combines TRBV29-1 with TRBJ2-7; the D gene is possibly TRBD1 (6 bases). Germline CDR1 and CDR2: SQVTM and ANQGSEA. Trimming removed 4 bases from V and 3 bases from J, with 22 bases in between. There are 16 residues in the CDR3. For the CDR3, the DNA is TGCAGCGTTGTTGGGGGCAGCCCGGAAGATATCTACGAGCAGTACTTC. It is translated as CSVVGGSPEDIYEQYF.